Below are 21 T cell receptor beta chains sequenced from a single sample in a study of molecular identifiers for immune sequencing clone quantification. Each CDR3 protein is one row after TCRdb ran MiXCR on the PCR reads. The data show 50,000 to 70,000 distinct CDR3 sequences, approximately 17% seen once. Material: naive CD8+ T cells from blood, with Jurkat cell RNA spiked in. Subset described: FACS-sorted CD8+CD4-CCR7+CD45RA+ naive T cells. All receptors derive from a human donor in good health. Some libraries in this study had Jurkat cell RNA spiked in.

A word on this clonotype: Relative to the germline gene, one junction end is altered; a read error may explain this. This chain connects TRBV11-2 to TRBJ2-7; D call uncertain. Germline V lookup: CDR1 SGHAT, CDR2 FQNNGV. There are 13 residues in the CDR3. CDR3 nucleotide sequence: TGTGCCAGCAGCTTGAAGCCGATCTACGAGCAGCACTTC. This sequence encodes CASSLKPIYEQHF.

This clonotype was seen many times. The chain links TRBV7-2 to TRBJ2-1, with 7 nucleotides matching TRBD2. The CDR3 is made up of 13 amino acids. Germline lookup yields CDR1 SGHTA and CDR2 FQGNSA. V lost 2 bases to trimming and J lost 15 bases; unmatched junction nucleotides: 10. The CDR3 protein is CASSLFGGGPPFF. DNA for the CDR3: TGTGCCAGCAGCTTATTTGGGGGAGGGCCTCCGTTCTTC.

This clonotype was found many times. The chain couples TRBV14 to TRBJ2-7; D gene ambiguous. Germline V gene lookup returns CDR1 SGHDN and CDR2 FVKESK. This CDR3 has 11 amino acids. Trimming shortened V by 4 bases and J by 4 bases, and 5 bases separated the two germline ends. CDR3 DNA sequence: TGTGCCAGCAGCCCTTATTACGAGCAGTACTTC. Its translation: CASSPYYEQYF.

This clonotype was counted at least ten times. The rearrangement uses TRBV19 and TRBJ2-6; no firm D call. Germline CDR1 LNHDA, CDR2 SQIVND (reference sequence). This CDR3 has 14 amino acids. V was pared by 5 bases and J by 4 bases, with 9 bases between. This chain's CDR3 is CASSLGTGANVLTF. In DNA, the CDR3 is TGTGCCAGTAGTCTTGGTACCGGGGCCAACGTCCTGACTTTC.

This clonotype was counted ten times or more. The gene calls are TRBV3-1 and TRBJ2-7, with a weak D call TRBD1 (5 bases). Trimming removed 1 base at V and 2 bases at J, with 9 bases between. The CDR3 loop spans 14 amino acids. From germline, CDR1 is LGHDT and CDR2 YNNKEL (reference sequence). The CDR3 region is CASSQVGQTYEQYF. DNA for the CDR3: TGTGCCAGCAGCCAAGTGGGGCAGACCTACGAGCAGTACTTC.

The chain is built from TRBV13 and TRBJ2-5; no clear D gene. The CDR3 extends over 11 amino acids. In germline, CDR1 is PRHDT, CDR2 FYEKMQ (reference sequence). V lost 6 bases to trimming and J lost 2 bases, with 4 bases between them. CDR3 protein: CASSTQETQYF. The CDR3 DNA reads TGTGCCAGCAGTACTCAAGAGACCCAGTACTTC.

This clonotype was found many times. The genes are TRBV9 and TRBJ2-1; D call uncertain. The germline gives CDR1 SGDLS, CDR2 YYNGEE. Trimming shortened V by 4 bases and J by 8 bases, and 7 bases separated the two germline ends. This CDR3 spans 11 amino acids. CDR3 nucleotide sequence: TGTGCCAGCAGCTACGGCGATGAGCAGTTCTTC. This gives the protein CASSYGDEQFF.

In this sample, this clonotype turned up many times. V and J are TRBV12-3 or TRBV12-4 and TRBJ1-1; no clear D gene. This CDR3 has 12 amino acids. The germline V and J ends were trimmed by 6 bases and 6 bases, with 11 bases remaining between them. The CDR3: CASRPGFPEAFF. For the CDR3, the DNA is TGTGCCAGCAGACCGGGATTTCCTGAAGCTTTCTTT.

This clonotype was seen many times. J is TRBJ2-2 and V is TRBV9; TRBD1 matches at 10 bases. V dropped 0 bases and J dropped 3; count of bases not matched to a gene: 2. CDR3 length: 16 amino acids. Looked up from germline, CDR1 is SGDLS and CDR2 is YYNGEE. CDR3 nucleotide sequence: TGTGCCAGCAGCGTAGGGACAGGGGGTTACACCGGGGAGCTGTTTTTT. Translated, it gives CASSVGTGGYTGELFF.

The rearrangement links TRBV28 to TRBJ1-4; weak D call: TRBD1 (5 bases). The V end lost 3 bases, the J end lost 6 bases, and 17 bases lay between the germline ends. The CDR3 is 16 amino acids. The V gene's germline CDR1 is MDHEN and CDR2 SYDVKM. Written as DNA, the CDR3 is TGTGCCAGCAGTTTTATGGGGGTAGTTGGGTATGAAAAACTGTTTTTT. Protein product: CASSFMGVVGYEKLFF.

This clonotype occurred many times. The CDR3: CASSHPGQRQETQYF. The CDR3 DNA reads as TGTGCCAGCAGTCATCCTGGACAGCGCCAAGAGACCCAGTACTTC. The genes are TRBV7-9 and TRBJ2-5; D perhaps matches TRBD1 (6 bases). V gave up 6 bases and J gave up 1 base, with 15 bases separating them. The CDR3 extends over 15 amino acids. Germline values: CDR1 SEHNR, CDR2 FQNEAQ (reference sequence).

CDR3 protein: CASSEPLGTGVGELFF. The CDR3 DNA follows: TGTGCCAGCAGTGAGCCATTAGGGACAGGGGTAGGGGAGCTGTTTTTT. This chain uses TRBV25-1 with TRBJ2-2; 10 bases align to TRBD1. The CDR3 runs to 16 residues. Per germline, CDR1 MGHDK and CDR2 SYGVNS. Losses at the gene ends were 3 bases for V and 8 bases for J; bases not matched to a gene: 9.

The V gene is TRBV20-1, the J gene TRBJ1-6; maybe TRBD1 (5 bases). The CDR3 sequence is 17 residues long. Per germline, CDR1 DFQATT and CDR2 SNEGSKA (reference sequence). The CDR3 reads CSRPGRKLGVSNSPLHF. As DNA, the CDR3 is TGCTCCCGACCGGGGAGGAAGCTAGGGGTTAGTAATTCACCCCTCCACTTT.

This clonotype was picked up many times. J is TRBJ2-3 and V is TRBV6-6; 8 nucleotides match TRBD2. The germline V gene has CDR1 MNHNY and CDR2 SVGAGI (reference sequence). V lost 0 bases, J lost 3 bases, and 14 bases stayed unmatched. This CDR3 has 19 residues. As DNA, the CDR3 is TGTGCCAGCAGTTACTCTGGGCAGGCTAGCGGGTTAGGGACAGATACGCAGTATTTT. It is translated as CASSYSGQASGLGTDTQYF.

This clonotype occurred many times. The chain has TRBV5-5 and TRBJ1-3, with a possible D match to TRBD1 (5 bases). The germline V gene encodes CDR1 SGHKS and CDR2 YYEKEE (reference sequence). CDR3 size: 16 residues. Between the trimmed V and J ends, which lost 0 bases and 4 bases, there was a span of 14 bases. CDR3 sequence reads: CASSLVASGHGNTIYF. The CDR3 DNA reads TGTGCCAGCAGCTTGGTGGCTTCGGGGCACGGAAACACCATATATTTT.

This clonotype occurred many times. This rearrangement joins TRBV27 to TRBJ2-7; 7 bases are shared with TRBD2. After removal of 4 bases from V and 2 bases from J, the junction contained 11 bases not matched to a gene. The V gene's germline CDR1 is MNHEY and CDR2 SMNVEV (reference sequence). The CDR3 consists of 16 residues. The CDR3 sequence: CASSYSLGRATYEQYF. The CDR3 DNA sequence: TGTGCCAGCAGTTATTCCTTGGGGAGGGCGACCTACGAGCAGTACTTC.

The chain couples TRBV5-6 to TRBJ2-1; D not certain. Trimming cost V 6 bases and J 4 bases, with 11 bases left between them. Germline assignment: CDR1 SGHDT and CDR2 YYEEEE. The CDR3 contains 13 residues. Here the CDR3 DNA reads TGTGCCAGCACCCCGTGGGGTTACAATGAGCAGTTCTTC. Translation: CASTPWGYNEQFF.

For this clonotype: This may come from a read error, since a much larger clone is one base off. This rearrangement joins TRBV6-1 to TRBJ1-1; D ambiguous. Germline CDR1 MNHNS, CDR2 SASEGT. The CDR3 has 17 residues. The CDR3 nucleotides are TGTGCCAGCAGTGGCTTTGGTTCATACGACGTGAACACTGATGCTTTCTTT. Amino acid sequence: CASSGFGSYDVNTDAFF.

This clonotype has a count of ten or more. This chain's CDR3 is CASSQDPASFEEQYF. CDR3 in DNA: TGCGCCAGCAGCCAAGATCCGGCTTCTTTTGAAGAGCAGTACTTC. This sequence joins TRBV4-3 and TRBJ2-7; D gene uncertain. Looked up from germline, CDR1 is LGHNA and CDR2 is YSLEER. The CDR3 is 15 residues long. V dropped 0 bases and J dropped 7 bases, with 16 bases sitting between them.

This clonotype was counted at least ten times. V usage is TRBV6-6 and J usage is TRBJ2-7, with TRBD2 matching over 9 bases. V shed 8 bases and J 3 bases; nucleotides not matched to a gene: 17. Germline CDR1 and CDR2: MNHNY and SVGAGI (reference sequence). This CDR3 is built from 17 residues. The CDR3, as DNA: TGTGCCAGCTGCTCGGATCCGCAACTAGCGGGCCTCTACGAGCAGTACTTC. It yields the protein CASCSDPQLAGLYEQYF.

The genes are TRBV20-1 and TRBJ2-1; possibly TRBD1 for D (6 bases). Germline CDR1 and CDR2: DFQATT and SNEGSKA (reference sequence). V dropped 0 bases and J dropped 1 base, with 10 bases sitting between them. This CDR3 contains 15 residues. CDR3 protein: CSARDPGTSYNEQFF. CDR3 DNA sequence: TGCAGTGCTAGAGATCCCGGGACATCCTACAATGAGCAGTTCTTC.